This record covers a single T cell receptor beta chain. Its antigen is unidentified. This specimen comes from a study of shared clonotypes between healthy human individuals. Findings and caveats of the study: It was observed that about 5% of naive CD4 clonotypes were shared across a handful of donors. Sorted-subset samples were not fully sequenced, rarefaction indicated.

TCRdb's table, derived via immunoSEQ multiplex PCR, lists solely in-frame clones and lacks some. In the table there are about 1.1 million clones, 77% of which are singletons. The CDR3 runs 13 residues. Sequencing input: memory CD4+ T cells from PBMCs. Subset meaning: CD45RA-negative fraction. This sequence joins TRBV21-1 and TRBJ2-3; TRBD2, as called in the table, went unchecked against the DNA. TRBV21-1 is shown as a pseudogene. This TCR derives from a man younger than 35 in good health. Some clones in this sample may be carry-over from other donors' samples. CDR3 DNA sequence: TGTGCCAGCAGCGCCCTAGAGGCCGATACGCAGTATTTT. It is translated as CASSALEADTQYF.